This passage covers 11 T cell receptor beta chains from one sample sequenced in a study of identical twins. A single record per CDR3 protein comes from TCRdb applying MiXCR to the 5' RACE reads. The profile shows about 520,000 distinct CDR3 sequences, roughly a fifth of them singletons. The same data also contributed to another study, on T cells expressing NK-cell markers.

The sequencing input was CD4+ T cells sorted from blood. These receptors came from a woman between 18 and 29 years old in good health.

The chain carries TRBV9 and TRBJ1-2, with D unclear. There are 13 residues in the CDR3. Looked up from germline, CDR1 is SGDLS and CDR2 is YYNGEE. Trimming cost V 7 bases and J 4 bases, with 14 bases left between them. The CDR3 protein is CASGSRLAYGYTF. The CDR3 DNA reads TGTGCCAGCGGTTCTCGGTTAGCCTATGGCTACACCTTC.

This clonotype was recorded a few times. The V and J genes are TRBV28 and TRBJ1-2; TRBD1 might be the D (5 bases). Germline V CDR1 and CDR2: MDHEN, SYDVKM. The CDR3 contains 14 residues. The germline V and J ends were trimmed by 8 bases and 5 bases, with 18 bases remaining between them. CDR3 residues: CASGGLGSWYGYTF. Written as DNA, the CDR3 is TGTGCCAGCGGGGGACTGGGATCATGGTATGGCTACACCTTC.

This clonotype was counted a few times. V gene TRBV20-1 combines with J gene TRBJ1-2, with D hard to call. CDR1 and CDR2 (germline): DFQATT, SNEGSKA (reference sequence). V was shortened by 0 bases and J by 2 bases, with 13 bases between the two germline ends. This CDR3 spans 15 amino acids. CDR3 DNA sequence: TGCAGTGCTAGAGATTTTGAGGGCTCCAACTATGGCTACACCTTC. Translating it yields CSARDFEGSNYGYTF.

The CDR3 coding sequence is TGCAGCGTTTCGGCGGGAGGGATAAGCACAGATACGCAGTATTTT. This codes for CSVSAGGISTDTQYF. V gene TRBV29-1 combines with J gene TRBJ2-3, with TRBD2 matching 9 bases. The germline CDR1 and CDR2 sequences are SQVTM and ANQGSEA. CDR3 length: 15 residues. V trimming: 5 bases; J trimming: 0 bases; junction bases outside the gene matches: 6.

This clonotype appeared a few times. The genes are TRBV20-1 and TRBJ2-3, with TRBD1 as a possible D gene (5 bases). The CDR3 is 13 residues long. Per germline, CDR1 DFQATT and CDR2 SNEGSKA (reference sequence). V was cut by 8 bases and J by 2 bases, with 14 bases left in between. The DNA of the CDR3 is TGCAGTACCAGGGCGGCAGCCACAGATACGCAGTATTTT. Translating it yields CSTRAAATDTQYF.

This clonotype appeared many times. V gene TRBV12-3 or TRBV12-4 combines with J gene TRBJ1-2; D is possibly TRBD1 (5 bases). Trimming pared 1 base from V and 3 bases from J, leaving 12 bases between. This CDR3 is built from 15 residues. This CDR3 reads CASSLVPGNYYGYTF. The DNA of the CDR3 is TGTGCCAGCAGTTTAGTTCCAGGGAACTACTATGGCTACACCTTC.

The gene calls are TRBV12-3 or TRBV12-4 and TRBJ2-2, with D perhaps matching TRBD1 (6 bases). Trimming shortened V by 4 bases and J by 7 bases, and 16 bases separated the two germline ends. CDR3 length: 15 residues. The CDR3 loop reads CASSSAGTSDGELFF. In DNA form, the CDR3 reads TGTGCCAGCAGTTCAGCCGGGACAAGCGACGGGGAGCTGTTTTTT.

This sequence joins TRBV3-1 and TRBJ1-1, with 8 nucleotides matching TRBD1. Per germline, CDR1 LGHDT and CDR2 YNNKEL (reference sequence). Trimming at V came to 1 base and at J to 3 bases, leaving 4 bases not matched to a gene. The CDR3 has 15 amino acids. The CDR3 region is CASSQGHRGDTEAFF. CDR3 DNA sequence: TGTGCCAGCAGCCAAGGGCACAGGGGGGACACTGAAGCTTTCTTT.

This chain connects TRBV6-1 to TRBJ2-1; 12 nucleotides match TRBD2. Per germline, CDR1 MNHNS and CDR2 SASEGT. Trimming took 8 bases from V and 8 from J; bases not matched to a gene: 7. CDR3 length: 14 residues. CDR3 in amino acids: CASEASGGADEQFF. The CDR3 DNA is TGTGCCAGCGAAGCTAGCGGGGGGGCCGATGAGCAGTTCTTC.

This clonotype was observed a single time. V usage is TRBV6-6 and J usage is TRBJ2-3; TRBD2 is a possible D gene (6 bases). The germline V gene encodes CDR1 MNHNY and CDR2 SVGAGI (reference sequence). This CDR3 contains 13 residues. The V end was cut by 6 bases, the J end by 7 bases, with 14 bases between. The CDR3 spells CASSPGDGNTQYF. The CDR3 nucleotides are TGTGCCAGCAGCCCGGGGGATGGGAATACGCAGTATTTT.

This clonotype has more than one count but fewer than ten. The chain links TRBV4-3 to TRBJ2-7; the D gene is possibly TRBD1 (6 bases). The germline V and J ends were trimmed by 1 base and 4 bases, with 17 bases remaining between them. The CDR3 is made up of 16 amino acids. The germline V gene has CDR1 LGHNA and CDR2 YSLEER. The CDR3: CASSQAPTGYAYEQYF. DNA of the CDR3: TGCGCCAGCAGCCAAGCCCCGACAGGATATGCTTACGAGCAGTACTTC.